This T cell receptor (beta chain) comes out of a study of post-analysis software for immune sequencing data. Turning to the study itself: As for disease course, relapsing-remitting, secondary progressive and progressive-relapsing multiple sclerosis were all included.

This CDR3 spans 16 amino acids. The germline V gene encodes CDR1 SGHRS and CDR2 YFSETQ. Unique molecular identifiers tagged the TCR beta cDNA libraries. TCRdb reanalysed the PCR reads using MiXCR and keeps one entry per CDR3 protein. Counted here are 650,000 to 850,000 distinct CDR3 sequences, about 57% occurring once; the ten biggest clones make up under 6%. As to this clonotype: Its antigen remains unknown.

Study observations and caveats: In patients, TRBV5-6, TRBV5-1 and TRBV20-1 belonged to five or six TRBV segments found more frequently than in controls.

This receptor was identified in a girl aged 10 to 17 with multiple sclerosis. This sequence joins TRBV5-1 and TRBJ2-5, with 8 bases matching TRBD2. Gene TRBJ2-7 matches the end of the DNA better, so the J call may be wrong. The sample comprised blood. The CDR3 DNA follows: TGCGCCAGCAGCAGGGTAGCGCGGGGGGCCCTCTACGAGCAGTACTTC. Protein: CASSRVARGALYEQYF.